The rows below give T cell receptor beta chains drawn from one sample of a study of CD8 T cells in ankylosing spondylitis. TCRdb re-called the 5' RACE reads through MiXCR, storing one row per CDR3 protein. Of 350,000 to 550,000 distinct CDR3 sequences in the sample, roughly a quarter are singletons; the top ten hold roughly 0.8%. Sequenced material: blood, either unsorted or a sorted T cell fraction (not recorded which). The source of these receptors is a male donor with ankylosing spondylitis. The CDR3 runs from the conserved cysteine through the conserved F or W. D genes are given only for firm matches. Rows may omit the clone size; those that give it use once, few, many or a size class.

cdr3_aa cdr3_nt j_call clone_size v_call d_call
CATSDLWADTQYF TGTGCCACCAGTGATTTATGGGCAGATACGCAGTATTTT TRBJ2-3 few TRBV24-1 .
CASSSSSMGISYNEQFF TGCGCCAGCAGCAGCAGTTCAATGGGCATCTCCTACAATGAGCAGTTCTTC TRBJ2-1 few TRBV5-1 .
CASSGGRHNEQFF TGTGCCAGCAGTGGGGGACGGCACAATGAGCAGTTCTTC TRBJ2-1 few TRBV2 .
CASSLVSGVINEQFF TGCGCCAGCAGCTTGGTTTCGGGAGTCATCAATGAGCAGTTCTTC TRBJ2-1 . TRBV5-1 .
CASSREGGTFGTEAFF TGTGCCAGCAGCAGAGAGGGGGGTACTTTCGGCACTGAAGCTTTCTTT TRBJ1-1 few TRBV7-2 .
CASSLSPGSGANVLTF TGTGCCAGCAGTTTATCCCCAGGTTCTGGGGCCAACGTCCTGACTTTC TRBJ2-6 . TRBV27 .
CASSLVPLGGYGYTF TGCGCCAGCAGCTTGGTACCGCTCGGGGGCTATGGCTACACCTTC TRBJ1-2 . TRBV5-1 .
CSASGADSTDTQYF TGCAGTGCTAGCGGGGCGGATAGCACAGATACGCAGTATTTT TRBJ2-3 . TRBV20-1 .
CSAEGTGQGDYEQYF TGCAGTGCTGAGGGAACGGGACAGGGGGACTACGAGCAGTACTTC TRBJ2-7 many TRBV20-1 TRBD1
CSVERDTANYGYTF TGCAGCGTTGAAAGGGACACCGCTAACTATGGCTACACCTTC TRBJ1-2 . TRBV29-1 .
CSVEDREGIGYTF TGCAGCGTTGAGGACAGGGAAGGAATTGGCTACACCTTC TRBJ1-2 . TRBV29-1 TRBD1
CSVERETGITEAFF TGCAGCGTTGAAAGGGAAACAGGGATCACTGAAGCTTTCTTT TRBJ1-1 . TRBV29-1 .
CSARVGSGYEQYF TGCAGTGCTAGAGTGGGGAGTGGCTACGAGCAGTACTTC TRBJ2-7 . TRBV20-1 .
CSAPGRSNYGYTF TGCAGTGCTCCCGGGCGCAGTAACTATGGCTACACCTTC TRBJ1-2 . TRBV20-1 .
CASSTPQGSGNTIYF TGTGCCAGCAGCACCCCGCAGGGGTCCGGAAACACCATATATTTT TRBJ1-3 few TRBV11-2 .
CASSLDPPMGGVSTDTQYF TGCGCCAGCAGCTTGGATCCCCCTATGGGGGGAGTGAGCACAGATACGCAGTATTTT TRBJ2-3 . TRBV5-1 .
CASSEQGDGSDSPLHF TGCGCCAGCAGCGAACAGGGGGATGGATCAGACTCACCCCTCCACTTT TRBJ1-6 . TRBV5-1 TRBD1
CASSQRLLVGYTF TGCGCCAGCAGCCAGAGGCTTCTGGTGGGCTACACCTTC TRBJ1-2 many TRBV4-1 .
CASSFPVEDSNEKLFF TGTGCCAGCAGCTTCCCCGTCGAGGACTCTAATGAAAAACTGTTTTTT TRBJ1-4 few TRBV7-9 .
CSVQGGQRYEQYF TGCAGCGTTCAGGGGGGACAGAGATACGAGCAGTACTTC TRBJ2-7 . TRBV29-1 .
CASSPPGTSGGDEQFF TGTGCCAGCTCACCGCCCGGGACTAGCGGAGGGGATGAGCAGTTCTTC TRBJ2-1 . TRBV18 TRBD2
CASSGRMNTGELFF TGTGCCAGCAGTGGACGGATGAACACCGGGGAGCTGTTTTTT TRBJ2-2 . TRBV25-1 .
CASSQESRETQYF TGTGCCAGCAGCCAAGAAAGTCGGGAGACCCAGTACTTC TRBJ2-5 . TRBV4-2 .
CASSHVIAQGPNEQFF TGTGCCAGCAGCCATGTCATCGCTCAGGGTCCTAATGAGCAGTTCTTC TRBJ2-1 few TRBV3-1 .
CASLELSEQYF TGTGCCAGCTTGGAGCTGTCGGAGCAGTACTTC TRBJ2-7 . TRBV2 .
CASSWRGLASYEQYF TGTGCCAGCAGCTGGAGGGGTCTGGCCTCCTACGAGCAGTACTTC TRBJ2-7 . TRBV13 .
CSARRPFGGSYEQYF TGCAGTGCTAGACGTCCCTTTGGCGGATCCTACGAGCAGTACTTC TRBJ2-7 . TRBV20-1 .
CASSPLGGKNTEAFF TGTGCCAGCAGTCCACTGGGGGGTAAGAACACTGAAGCTTTCTTT TRBJ1-1 . TRBV12-3/TRBV12-4 .
CASSPGTGGTEKLFF TGCGCCAGCAGCCCAGGGACAGGGGGGACTGAAAAACTGTTTTTT TRBJ1-4 . TRBV5-1 TRBD1
CASSLQAGGTYNEQFF TGTGCCAGCAGTTTACAAGCGGGAGGAACCTACAATGAGCAGTTCTTC TRBJ2-1 . TRBV28 TRBD2
CASRGDNQPQHF TGTGCCAGCAGGGGGGACAATCAGCCCCAGCATTTT TRBJ1-5 few TRBV12-3/TRBV12-4 .
CSVYSDLSYNEQFF TGCAGCGTTTACAGCGACCTCTCCTACAATGAGCAGTTCTTC TRBJ2-1 many TRBV29-1 .
CASSFSERGEAFF TGCGCCAGCAGCTTCAGCGAGAGAGGTGAAGCTTTCTTT TRBJ1-1 . TRBV5-1 .
CASSFQPQHF TGTGCCAGCAGTTTTCAGCCCCAGCATTTT TRBJ1-5 few TRBV27 .
CSVEENRGPGANVLTF TGCAGCGTTGAAGAAAACAGGGGTCCTGGGGCCAACGTCCTGACTTTC TRBJ2-6 . TRBV29-1 TRBD1
CATSPGTSPDTQYF TGTGCCACCAGCCCAGGGACCAGCCCAGATACGCAGTATTTT TRBJ2-3 . TRBV15 .
CASSPLFWTGDSGYTF TGTGCCAGCTCACCTCTCTTTTGGACAGGGGATTCCGGCTACACCTTC TRBJ1-2 . TRBV18 TRBD1
CASSLAGTGPQETQYF TGCGCCAGCAGCTTGGCGGGGACAGGTCCTCAAGAGACCCAGTACTTC TRBJ2-5 . TRBV5-1 TRBD1
CASTMRDSEETEYF TGCGCCAGCACCATGAGGGACAGTGAAGAGACCGAGTACTTC TRBJ2-5 . TRBV10-2 TRBD1
CATAPLSGLSVGYTF TGTGCCACAGCCCCACTTTCGGGTCTTTCCGTTGGCTACACCTTC TRBJ1-2 few TRBV15 .
CASTRTGKGEAFF TGTGCCAGCACCCGGACAGGGAAGGGTGAAGCTTTCTTT TRBJ1-1 . TRBV12-3/TRBV12-4 TRBD1
CAISEARVTTEAFF TGTGCCATCAGTGAGGCCAGGGTTACCACTGAAGCTTTCTTT TRBJ1-1 . TRBV10-3 .